This TCR beta chain was sequenced in a study of monozygotic twins with cystic fibrosis. Findings and limits, study-wide: Monozygotic CF twins shared more identical nucleotide clonotypes than unrelated patients. The repertoire was suggested to be naive-dominated, clonality median around 0.01.

The V and J ends lost 1 base and 0 bases respectively, with 9 bases between them. The CDR3 spans 15 residues. CDR1 is SGHAT and CDR2 is FQNNGV in the germline V gene. Of note for this clone: What it recognizes is unknown.

The repertoire was sequenced with immunoSEQ multiplex PCR; TCRdb's copy has only in-frame clones and lacks some. The table has roughly 19,000 clones, nearly 98% seen once. The TCR comes from a woman aged 25-40 years with cystic fibrosis. The genes are TRBV11-2 and TRBJ1-2; D ambiguous. Sequenced material: blood. The CDR3 DNA reads TGTGCCAGCAGCTTAGTCGCCACCGCTAACTATGGCTACACCTTC. Amino acids: CASSLVATANYGYTF.